The 25 T cell receptor beta chains reported below all come from one sample, sequenced in a study of cytomegalovirus exposure and HLA in healthy donors. Primers for the PCR totalled 60 Vbeta and 13 Jbeta. Profiling relied on immunoSEQ multiplex PCR, and the TCRdb table lists in-frame clones only, not all of them. The sample lists fewer than 100,000 clones, about four fifths occurring once. Sequenced sample: PBMCs. Receptor source: a woman aged 35 to 49 in good health and CMV-seronegative.

This chain uses TRBV6-5 with TRBJ1-2; no firm D call. Trimming took 5 bases from V and 4 from J, leaving 11 bases between them. CDR3 length: 13 amino acids. The germline gives CDR1 MNHEY, CDR2 SVGAGI. DNA for the CDR3: TGTGCCAGCAGTCGGGAACCCACCTATGGCTACACCTTC. Encoded protein: CASSREPTYGYTF.

In this sample, this clone turned up many times. The chain combines TRBV5-1 with TRBJ1-1, with D maybe TRBD1 (5 bases). The CDR3 spans 17 residues. V dropped 4 bases and J dropped 0 bases, with 19 bases sitting between them. In germline, CDR1 is SGHRS, CDR2 YFSETQ. This chain's CDR3 is CASSDRQGMLMNTEAFF. The DNA of the CDR3 is TGCGCCAGCAGCGATCGGCAGGGTATGTTGATGAACACTGAAGCTTTCTTT.

The CDR3 reads CSVTTGGSVEAFF. CDR3 DNA sequence: TGCAGCGTTACGACAGGGGGCTCTGTTGAAGCTTTCTTT. The chain joins TRBV29-1 to TRBJ1-1; 10 bases align to TRBD1. The CDR3 totals 13 residues. Germline-derived CDR1 and CDR2 are SQVTM and ANQGSEA. The J segment lost 7 bases and the V segment lost 5 bases, leaving 7 bases of the junction unmatched.

The V gene is TRBV5-6, the J gene TRBJ1-3; 9 bases align to TRBD1. The CDR3 is 14 residues long. The trim removed 4 bases at V and 4 bases at J, leaving 3 bases unmatched. The germline gives CDR1 SGHDT, CDR2 YYEEEE. The CDR3 here is CASSRTGVGNTIYF. The CDR3 DNA is TGTGCCAGCAGCCGGACAGGGGTCGGAAACACCATATATTTT.

J is TRBJ2-2 and V is TRBV9; D is undetermined. Trimming removed 0 bases from V and 4 bases from J, with 10 bases in between. Germline V gives CDR1 SGDLS, CDR2 YYNGEE. The CDR3 has 15 amino acids. As DNA, the CDR3 is TGTGCCAGCAGCGTAGGAGTGGTACTCACCGGGGAGCTGTTTTTT. As protein: CASSVGVVLTGELFF.

The table lists this clone with a few counts. The rearrangement uses TRBV6-5 and TRBJ1-1, with D unclear. Germline CDR1 reads MNHEY; CDR2 reads SVGAGI. This CDR3 has 13 amino acids. Trimming removed 4 bases at V and 1 base at J, with 7 bases between. The CDR3 loop reads CASSSKQNTEAFF. The CDR3 DNA follows: TGTGCCAGCAGTTCCAAGCAGAACACTGAAGCTTTCTTT.

The rearrangement joins TRBV30 to TRBJ2-7; D might be TRBD1 (5 bases). From germline, CDR1 is GTSNPN and CDR2 SVGIG (reference sequence). The length of the CDR3 is 12 residues. V lost 2 bases and J lost 0, with 5 bases in between. Here the CDR3 reads CAWSRGSYEQYF. In DNA form, the CDR3 reads TGTGCCTGGAGTAGGGGCTCCTACGAGCAGTACTTC.

This chain uses TRBV29-1 with TRBJ1-3, with TRBD1 as a possible D gene (5 bases). Trimming took 6 bases from V and 0 from J, leaving 9 bases between them. Germline V lookup: CDR1 SQVTM, CDR2 ANQGSEA. This CDR3 is 13 amino acids long. The CDR3 spells CSVGPVSGNTIYF. CDR3 nucleotide sequence: TGCAGCGTGGGGCCAGTCTCTGGAAACACCATATATTTT.

The rearrangement links TRBV7-2 to TRBJ1-2; 7 bases agree with TRBD1. The CDR3 length is 15 residues. With V trimmed by 2 bases and J by 5 bases, 8 bases remained unmatched. CDR1 SGHTA and CDR2 FQGNSA come from the germline V gene. CDR3 sequence (DNA): TGTGCCAGCAGCTTACGGTACAGGGGCCAATATGGCTACACCTTC. Amino acids: CASSLRYRGQYGYTF.

This clone was seen only once. One junction end disagrees with the germline gene, perhaps due to a read error. The V gene is TRBV5-1, the J gene TRBJ1-1; D possibly corresponds to TRBD1 (6 bases). From germline, CDR1 is SGHRS and CDR2 YFSETQ. The CDR3 runs 15 residues. CDR3 residues: CASSPRGHPNSEAFF. DNA for the CDR3: TGCGCCAGCAGCCCCCGGGGACACCCGAACAGTGAAGCTTTCTTT.

This clone was counted between two and nine times. The chain combines TRBV7-6 with TRBJ1-4; possible D gene TRBD1, 6 bases. The V gene's germline CDR1 is SGHVS and CDR2 FNYEAQ. V was cut by 1 base and J by 2 bases, with 11 bases left in between. The CDR3 has 16 amino acids. CDR3 loop: CASSLGVQGTNEKLFF. The CDR3, as DNA: TGTGCCAGCAGCTTAGGGGTTCAGGGGACTAATGAAAAACTGTTTTTT.

This rearrangement joins TRBV29-1 to TRBJ2-7; D possibly corresponds to TRBD1 (6 bases). CDR1 is SQVTM, CDR2 ANQGSEA, per germline. The CDR3 is 12 amino acids. Between the trimmed V and J ends, which lost 5 bases and 2 bases, there was a span of 10 bases. The CDR3 DNA reads as TGCAGCGTTACGGACAGCCCCTACGAGCAGTACTTC. Its translation is CSVTDSPYEQYF.

This chain links TRBV10-1 with TRBJ1-4; 7 bases are a match to TRBD1. The V segment lost 7 bases and the J segment 8 bases; nucleotides outside the gene matches: 16. CDR1 is WNHNN, CDR2 SYGVQD, per germline (reference sequence). This CDR3 comprises 16 residues. The CDR3 DNA reads as TGCGCCAGCATCGCCCTGACTGGAGGGACAGCAGAAAAACTGTTTTTT. It codes for CASIALTGGTAEKLFF.

The rearrangement uses TRBV7-9 and TRBJ2-5, with D unresolved. The germline V gene has CDR1 SEHNR and CDR2 FQNEAQ (reference sequence). The CDR3 is 12 residues long. V lost 4 bases and J 4 bases, leaving 7 bases between the germline ends. The CDR3 DNA is TGTGCCAGCAGCTACCCGGGAGAGACCCAGTACTTC. Its protein is CASSYPGETQYF.

The chain links TRBV2 to TRBJ2-7, with 7 positions matching TRBD1. The J segment lost 3 bases and the V segment lost 6 bases, leaving 11 bases of the junction unmatched. Germline CDR1 SNHLY, CDR2 FYNNEI. The CDR3 length is 15 residues. The CDR3 spells CASRDLTGMVYEQYF. The DNA for the CDR3 is TGTGCCAGCAGAGATTTGACAGGGATGGTCTACGAGCAGTACTTC.

This chain uses TRBV4-1 with TRBJ1-3, with TRBD1 as a possible D gene (6 bases). CDR1 MGHRA and CDR2 YSYEKL come from the germline V gene. The length of the CDR3 is 15 residues. The ends were cut back, 0 bases at V and 5 bases at J, with 11 bases in the middle. CDR3 DNA: TGCGCCAGCAGCCAAGATAGGACAGAGAGAAACACCATATATTTT. Encoded protein: CASSQDRTERNTIYF.

This clone turned up a few times. The V and J genes are TRBV4-1 and TRBJ1-2, with D perhaps TRBD1 (6 bases). In germline, CDR1 is MGHRA, CDR2 YSYEKL. With 0 bases removed from V and 2 bases from J, the gap between germline ends came to 10 bases. The CDR3 is 15 residues long. Here the CDR3 reads CASSQDRGANYGYTF. Written as DNA, the CDR3 is TGCGCCAGCAGCCAAGATCGGGGGGCCAACTATGGCTACACCTTC.

The V and J genes are TRBV4-2 and TRBJ1-5; D ambiguous. This CDR3 has 13 residues. Germline V gene lookup returns CDR1 LGHNA and CDR2 YNFKEQ. With 1 base removed from V and 6 bases from J, the gap between germline ends came to 7 bases. CDR3 loop: CASSQGAGQPQHF. CDR3 sequence (DNA): TGTGCCAGCAGCCAAGGGGCCGGTCAGCCCCAGCATTTT.

The rearrangement links TRBV30 to TRBJ2-3, with 16 bases matching TRBD2. Trimming removed 2 bases from V and 2 bases from J; junction bases left unmatched: 4. Germline-derived CDR1 and CDR2 are GTSNPN and SVGIG (reference sequence). CDR3 length: 17 amino acids. Here the CDR3 reads CAWSSGLAGGYTDTQYF. CDR3 bases: TGTGCCTGGAGTTCGGGACTAGCGGGGGGGTACACAGATACGCAGTATTTT.

This clone has just a few counts. V usage is TRBV6-4 and J usage is TRBJ1-1; no firm D call. V lost 5 bases and J lost 0, with 7 bases in between. CDR3 size: 13 residues. CDR1 and CDR2 from the germline V gene are MRHNA and SNTAGT. CDR3 loop: CASSRSVNTEAFF. CDR3 sequence (DNA): TGTGCCAGCAGTCGGTCCGTGAACACTGAAGCTTTCTTT.

The gene calls are TRBV29-1 and TRBJ2-5; tentative D call: TRBD2 (6 bases). The germline CDR1 and CDR2 sequences are SQVTM and ANQGSEA. V shed 1 base and J shed 4 bases, with 10 bases lying between them. There are 13 residues in the CDR3. CDR3 in amino acids: CSVEAQGGETQYF. The CDR3 nucleotides read TGCAGCGTTGAAGCTCAGGGAGGAGAGACCCAGTACTTC.

With regard to this clone: Other DNA sequences in this sample translate to the same CDR3. The chain is built from TRBV27 and TRBJ2-5, with D perhaps TRBD1 (6 bases). V shed 6 bases and J shed 4 bases, with 6 bases lying between them. The CDR3 runs to 11 residues. CDR1 MNHEY and CDR2 SMNVEV come from the germline V gene (reference sequence). CDR3: CASSRGETQYF. CDR3 nucleotides: TGTGCCAGCAGCAGGGGAGAGACCCAGTACTTC.

The chain carries TRBV5-5 and TRBJ2-7; 9 nucleotides align to TRBD1. Germline values: CDR1 SGHKS, CDR2 YYEKEE (reference sequence). J was trimmed by 2 bases and V by 4 bases; bases with no gene match: 10. This CDR3 comprises 16 residues. CDR3 in amino acids: CASSPGQGRSTYEQYF. CDR3 nucleotide sequence: TGTGCCAGCAGCCCCGGACAGGGGCGAAGTACCTACGAGCAGTACTTC.

In this sample, this clone turned up a few times. The genes are TRBV4-1 and TRBJ2-7; 8 nucleotides line up with TRBD2. The CDR3 sequence is 16 residues long. Germline assignment: CDR1 MGHRA and CDR2 YSYEKL. J was trimmed by 5 bases and V by 0 bases; bases with no gene match: 9. CDR3 loop: CASSQDGGSGADEQYF. The CDR3 DNA reads TGCGCCAGCAGCCAAGATGGCGGTAGCGGGGCGGACGAGCAGTACTTC.

This clone was detected once. This chain joins TRBV7-8 and TRBJ2-5; D may be TRBD1 (5 bases). CDR3 length: 17 residues. V was cut by 2 bases and J by 5 bases, with 21 bases left in between. The germline V gene has CDR1 SGHVS and CDR2 FQNEAQ. CDR3 in DNA: TGTGCCAGCAGCTTACAGGGATCAGGGCGAATATCGGAGACCCAGTACTTC. As protein: CASSLQGSGRISETQYF.